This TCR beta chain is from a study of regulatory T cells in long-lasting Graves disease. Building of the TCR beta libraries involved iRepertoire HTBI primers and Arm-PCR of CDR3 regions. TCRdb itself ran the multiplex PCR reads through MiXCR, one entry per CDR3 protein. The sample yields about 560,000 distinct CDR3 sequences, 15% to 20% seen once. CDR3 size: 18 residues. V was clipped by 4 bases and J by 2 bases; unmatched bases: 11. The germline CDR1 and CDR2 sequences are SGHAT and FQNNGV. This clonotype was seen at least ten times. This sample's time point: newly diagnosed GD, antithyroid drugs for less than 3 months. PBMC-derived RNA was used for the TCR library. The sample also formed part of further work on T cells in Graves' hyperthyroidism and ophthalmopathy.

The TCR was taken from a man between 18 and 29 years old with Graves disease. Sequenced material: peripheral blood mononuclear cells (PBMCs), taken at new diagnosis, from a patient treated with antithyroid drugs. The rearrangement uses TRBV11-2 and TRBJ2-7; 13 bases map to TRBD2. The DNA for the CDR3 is TGTGCCAGCAGCTCAACGGGACTAGCGGGGACGAAGGCCTACGAGCAGTACTTC. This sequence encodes CASSSTGLAGTKAYEQYF.